A single sample gave rise to the 27 T cell receptor beta chains below, sequenced in a study of cytomegalovirus exposure and HLA in healthy donors. Primers for the PCR totalled 60 Vbeta and 13 Jbeta. This table comes from immunoSEQ multiplex PCR, and its TCRdb copy is limited to in-frame clones, with some not included. Its clone listing holds tens of thousands of clones. What was sequenced was PBMCs. The origin of the receptors is a woman between 40 and 55 years old in good health and CMV-seronegative.

The chain is built from TRBV10-3 and TRBJ1-2; 9 bases match TRBD1. This CDR3 contains 14 residues. CDR1 and CDR2 (germline): ENHRY, SYGVKD. The J segment lost 1 base and the V segment lost 10 bases, leaving 7 bases of the junction unmatched. CDR3 amino acids: CATTGTGFNYGYTF. The CDR3 nucleotides are TGTGCCACAACCGGGACAGGGTTTAACTATGGCTACACCTTC.

The rearrangement joins TRBV5-4 to TRBJ2-5; 10 nucleotides line up with TRBD2. Germline values: CDR1 SGHNT, CDR2 YYREEE (reference sequence). The CDR3 runs 15 residues. V shed 5 bases and J 1 base; nucleotides not matched to a gene: 5. The CDR3 region has the DNA TGTGCCAGCAGGCAGACTAGCGGGTCCCAAGAGACCCAGTACTTC. Amino acid sequence: CASRQTSGSQETQYF. Full variable domain (remainder filled in from reference TRBV5-4 and TRBJ2-5): ETGVTQSPTHLIKTRGQQVTLRCSSQSGHNTVSWYQQALGQGPQFIFQYYREEENGRGNFPPRFSGLQFPNYSSELNVNALELDDSALYLCASRQTSGSQETQYFGPGTRLLVL.

The CDR3 here is CASSIEGGTYEQYF. The CDR3 region has the DNA TGTGCCAGTAGTATAGAGGGGGGGACCTACGAGCAGTACTTC. This chain joins TRBV19 and TRBJ2-7, with 7 nucleotides matching TRBD2. CDR1 and CDR2 from the germline V gene are LNHDA and SQIVND (reference sequence). J was trimmed by 2 bases and V by 0 bases; bases with no gene match: 1. The CDR3 sequence is 14 residues long.

The rearrangement links TRBV12-5 to TRBJ2-3; D possibly corresponds to TRBD1 (6 bases). CDR1 and CDR2 (germline): LGHNT, FRNRAP. The CDR3 contains 14 residues. V was trimmed by 6 bases and J by 4 bases, leaving 14 bases between them. As DNA, the CDR3 is TGTGCTAGTGGCCTCTGGACAGCCTCAGATACGCAGTATTTT. Translated, it gives CASGLWTASDTQYF.

The chain joins TRBV7-2 to TRBJ2-7; D is possibly TRBD2 (7 bases). With 5 bases removed from V and 5 bases from J, the gap between germline ends came to 19 bases. This CDR3 contains 15 residues. Germline V gene data show CDR1 as SGHTA and CDR2 as FQGNSA. The DNA of the CDR3 is TGTGCCAGCAGCGAAAGGGGGGGGCGTCTAGACGAGCAGTACTTC. Its translation is CASSERGGRLDEQYF. Full variable domain (rest looked up from reference TRBV7-2 and TRBJ2-7): GAGVSQSPSNKVTEKGKDVELRCDPISGHTALYWYRQSLGQGLEFLIYFQGNSAPDKSGLPSDRFSAERTGGSVSTLTIQRTQQEDSAVYLCASSERGGRLDEQYFGPGTRLTVT.

The genes are TRBV2 and TRBJ1-5; 7 bases are a match to TRBD1. V was pared by 6 bases and J by 5 bases, with 7 bases of the junction left unmatched. The CDR3 is 14 residues long. Germline CDR1 reads SNHLY; CDR2 reads FYNNEI. The CDR3: CASSPRGSDQPQHF. CDR3 DNA: TGTGCCAGCAGCCCCAGGGGGTCGGATCAGCCCCAGCATTTT.

The chain has TRBV28 and TRBJ2-5, with no clear D. V lost 2 bases and J 5 bases, leaving 3 bases between the germline ends. The germline V gene encodes CDR1 MDHEN and CDR2 SYDVKM. The CDR3 contains 11 residues. The DNA of the CDR3 is TGTGCCAGCAGTTTAGAGGAGACCCAGTACTTC. Translating it yields CASSLEETQYF.

The rearrangement joins TRBV27 to TRBJ2-7; D not certain. The V end was cut by 2 bases, the J end by 2 bases, with 7 bases between. This CDR3 has 13 amino acids. Germline V gene sequence: CDR1 MNHEY, CDR2 SMNVEV (reference sequence). CDR3 DNA: TGTGCCAGCAGTTTAGCGGCAACCTACGAGCAGTACTTC. It is translated as CASSLAATYEQYF.

CDR3 residues: CASSSQGDYTEAFF. CDR3 in DNA: TGTGCCAGCAGCTCGCAGGGGGACTACACTGAAGCTTTCTTT. The chain has TRBV5-8 and TRBJ1-1, with TRBD1 matching 7 bases. V lost 3 bases to trimming and J lost 3 bases; unmatched junction nucleotides: 5. Germline loops: CDR1 SGHTS, CDR2 YDEGEE. There are 14 residues in the CDR3. Filled out from reference TRBV5-8 and TRBJ1-1, the complete variable domain reads EAGVTQSPTHLIKTRGQQATLRCSPISGHTSVYWYQQALGLGLQFLLWYDEGEERNRGNFPPRFSGRQFPNYSSELNVNALELEDSALYLCASSSQGDYTEAFFGQGTRLTVV.

The chain is built from TRBV18 and TRBJ2-1; weak D call: TRBD2 (6 bases). CDR3 length: 13 amino acids. Trimming pared 5 bases from V and 8 bases from J, leaving 13 bases between. Germline CDR1 and CDR2: KGHSH and LQKENI. The CDR3 bases are TGTGCCAGCTCAATTGGCGGGACTGATGAGCAGTTCTTC. Its protein is CASSIGGTDEQFF.

The chain couples TRBV4-3 to TRBJ2-1; 12 bases map to TRBD2. Germline V gives CDR1 LGHNA, CDR2 YSLEER. J was trimmed by 5 bases and V by 4 bases; bases with no gene match: 9. The CDR3 is 17 residues long. The CDR3 bases are TGCGCCAGCAGCCGGCAGCTTCGGACTAGCGGGGACAATGAGCAGTTCTTC. Amino acids: CASSRQLRTSGDNEQFF.

CDR3 residues: CASRRRTGAIYGYTF. The DNA for the CDR3 is TGTGCCAGTAGACGGCGGACAGGGGCCATCTATGGCTACACCTTC. This chain connects TRBV19 to TRBJ1-2; 9 bases fit TRBD1. CDR1 LNHDA and CDR2 SQIVND come from the germline V gene (reference sequence). The V and J ends lost 6 bases and 4 bases, in that order; junction bases with no gene match: 9. CDR3 length: 15 residues.

The gene calls are TRBV5-1 and TRBJ2-7, with D perhaps matching TRBD1 (6 bases). CDR1 is SGHRS, CDR2 YFSETQ, per germline. CDR3 length: 15 amino acids. V lost 1 base, J lost 2 bases, and 13 bases lay in between. In nucleotides, the CDR3 is TGCGCCAGCAGCTTGAGTCGGGACACCGCCTACGAGCAGTACTTC. Translated: CASSLSRDTAYEQYF.

The chain has TRBV18 and TRBJ2-1; D is ambiguous. V lost 6 bases, J lost 6 bases, and 12 bases lay in between. The CDR3 loop spans 13 amino acids. The V gene's germline CDR1 is KGHSH and CDR2 LQKENI. The CDR3: CASSYDTANEQFF. In DNA, the CDR3 is TGTGCCAGCTCGTACGATACAGCCAATGAGCAGTTCTTC.

In nucleotides, the CDR3 is TGTGCCAGCAGCTCCAGCGCTACAGGGGTATACGAGCAGTACTTC. Translated, it gives CASSSSATGVYEQYF. The chain has TRBV5-4 and TRBJ2-7; 7 bases line up with TRBD1. This CDR3 region has 15 residues. Germline V gene sequence: CDR1 SGHNT, CDR2 YYREEE (reference sequence). V gave up 3 bases and J gave up 4 bases; unmatched junction bases: 10.

J is TRBJ1-5 and V is TRBV18; D is possibly TRBD1 (6 bases). Germline CDR1 KGHSH, CDR2 LQKENI. Trimming left V 3 bases short and J 2 bases short, with 20 bases between. This CDR3 is built from 18 residues. CDR3 nucleotide sequence: TGTGCCAGCTCACCGTATGCCTACACAGGGAGCGGCAATCAGCCCCAGCATTTT. Translating it yields CASSPYAYTGSGNQPQHF. Full variable domain (remainder filled in from reference TRBV18 and TRBJ1-5): NAGVMQNPRHLVRRRGQEARLRCSPMKGHSHVYWYRQLPEEGLKFMVYLQKENIIDESGMPKERFSAEFPKEGPSILRIQQVVRGDSAAYFCASSPYAYTGSGNQPQHFGDGTRLSIL.

V is TRBV15 and J is TRBJ1-1; the D is unclear. Per germline, CDR1 LNHNV and CDR2 YYDKDF (reference sequence). V lost 1 base to trimming and J lost 3 bases, with 9 bases between them. This CDR3 has 14 amino acids. The CDR3 DNA sequence: TGTGCCACCAGCAGAGCTCGGTCCGACACTGAAGCTTTCTTT. Translation gives CATSRARSDTEAFF.

J is TRBJ2-1 and V is TRBV2; D may be TRBD2 (5 bases). Between the trimmed V and J ends, which lost 6 bases and 4 bases, there was a span of 7 bases. Germline loops: CDR1 SNHLY, CDR2 FYNNEI. The CDR3 extends over 12 amino acids. CDR3 coding DNA: TGTGCCAGCAGCCGGGGATACAATGAGCAGTTCTTC. This translates into CASSRGYNEQFF.

V gene TRBV5-1 combines with J gene TRBJ2-1; 10 nucleotides match TRBD2. V lost 5 bases to trimming and J lost 5 bases; unmatched junction nucleotides: 7. The CDR3 is made up of 15 amino acids. The V gene's germline CDR1 is SGHRS and CDR2 YFSETQ. The CDR3 DNA is TGCGCCAGCAGTCCCGGGACTAGCGCAAACAATGAGCAGTTCTTC. Protein sequence: CASSPGTSANNEQFF.

The genes are TRBV5-1 and TRBJ2-1; a possible D gene is TRBD2 (6 bases). Germline V gene data show CDR1 as SGHRS and CDR2 as YFSETQ. V shed 0 bases and J shed 2 bases, with 12 bases lying between them. This CDR3 spans 16 amino acids. The CDR3 DNA sequence: TGCGCCAGCAGCTTGGATTTGGGGGGTACCTACAATGAGCAGTTCTTC. Its protein is CASSLDLGGTYNEQFF. Full variable domain (outside the CDR3, taken from reference TRBV5-1 and TRBJ2-1): KAGVTQTPRYLIKTRGQQVTLSCSPISGHRSVSWYQQTPGQGLQFLFEYFSETQRNKGNFPGRFSGRQFSNSRSEMNVSTLELGDSALYLCASSLDLGGTYNEQFFGPGTRLTVL.

The chain carries TRBV5-1 and TRBJ2-1; possible D gene TRBD2, 5 bases. Germline lookup yields CDR1 SGHRS and CDR2 YFSETQ. With 4 bases removed from V and 1 base from J, the gap between germline ends came to 9 bases. The CDR3 is 14 residues long. The CDR3 sequence is CASSPPGSYNEQFF. The CDR3 nucleotides are TGCGCCAGCAGCCCACCGGGGTCCTACAATGAGCAGTTCTTC.

This sequence joins TRBV6-1 and TRBJ1-5, with TRBD1 as a possible D gene (5 bases). V lost 3 bases and J lost 10, with 13 bases in between. The CDR3 is made up of 13 amino acids. Germline V CDR1 and CDR2: MNHNS, SASEGT. CDR3 amino acids: CASSEGPGLPQHF. The CDR3 DNA reads as TGTGCCAGCAGTGAGGGGCCGGGTCTACCCCAGCATTTT.

This rearrangement joins TRBV29-1 to TRBJ2-2; TRBD1 aligns across 8 bases. The ends lost 7 bases at V and 4 bases at J; junction bases unmatched: 5. Germline assignment: CDR1 SQVTM and CDR2 ANQGSEA. The length of the CDR3 is 13 residues. The CDR3 coding sequence is TGCAGCGCGGACAGGGAGAGCACCGGGGAGCTGTTTTTT. Translating gives CSADRESTGELFF.

The genes are TRBV6-5 and TRBJ2-7; D unclear. Germline assignment: CDR1 MNHEY and CDR2 SVGAGI. The CDR3 extends over 13 amino acids. V dropped 8 bases and J dropped 6 bases, with 17 bases sitting between them. CDR3: CASSYPPGTEQYF. The CDR3 bases are TGTGCCAGCTCCTACCCACCAGGAACCGAGCAGTACTTC.

The rearrangement joins TRBV15 to TRBJ2-7; maybe TRBD1 (6 bases). V was clipped by 4 bases and J by 3 bases, with 10 bases between them. Germline V gene sequence: CDR1 LNHNV, CDR2 YYDKDF (reference sequence). This CDR3 contains 13 residues. Here the CDR3 reads CATSTDRNYEQYF. CDR3 nucleotide sequence: TGTGCCACCAGCACCGACAGGAACTACGAGCAGTACTTC.

J is TRBJ1-6 and V is TRBV4-2, with 7 nucleotides matching TRBD1. Trimming at V came to 1 base and at J to 4 bases, leaving 4 bases not matched to a gene. This CDR3 spans 16 amino acids. Looked up from germline, CDR1 is LGHNA and CDR2 is YNFKEQ. The CDR3 protein is CASSQAGTAYNSPLHF. In DNA form, the CDR3 reads TGTGCCAGCAGCCAAGCCGGGACAGCGTATAATTCACCCCTCCACTTT.

This rearrangement joins TRBV5-1 to TRBJ1-2; TRBD1 might be the D (5 bases). Trimming removed 1 base from V and 3 bases from J, with 7 bases in between. This CDR3 spans 13 amino acids. Per germline, CDR1 SGHRS and CDR2 YFSETQ. The CDR3 nucleotides are TGCGCCAGCAGCTTGTTACAGGACTATGGCTACACCTTC. It specifies CASSLLQDYGYTF.